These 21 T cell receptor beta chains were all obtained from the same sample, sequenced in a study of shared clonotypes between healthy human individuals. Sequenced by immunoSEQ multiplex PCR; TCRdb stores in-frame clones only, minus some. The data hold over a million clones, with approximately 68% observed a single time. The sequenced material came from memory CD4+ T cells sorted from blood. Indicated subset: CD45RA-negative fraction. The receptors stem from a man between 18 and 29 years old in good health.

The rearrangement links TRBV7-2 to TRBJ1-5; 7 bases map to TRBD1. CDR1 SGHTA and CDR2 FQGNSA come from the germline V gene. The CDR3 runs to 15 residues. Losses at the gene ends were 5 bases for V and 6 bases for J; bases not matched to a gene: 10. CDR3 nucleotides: TGTGCCAGCAGCCTGACAGGGTCTCGCCCTCAGCCCCAGCATTTT. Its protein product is CASSLTGSRPQPQHF.

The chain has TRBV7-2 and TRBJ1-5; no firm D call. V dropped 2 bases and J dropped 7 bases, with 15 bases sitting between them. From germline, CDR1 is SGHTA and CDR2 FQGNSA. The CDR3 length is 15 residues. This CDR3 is CASSLRMAVGQPQHF. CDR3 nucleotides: TGTGCCAGCAGCTTAAGGATGGCAGTTGGCCAGCCCCAGCATTTT.

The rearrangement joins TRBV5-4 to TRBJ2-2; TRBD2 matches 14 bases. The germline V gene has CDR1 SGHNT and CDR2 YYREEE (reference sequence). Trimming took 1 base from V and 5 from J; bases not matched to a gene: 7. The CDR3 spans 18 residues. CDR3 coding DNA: TGTGCCAGCAGCTTGCCCGGGACTAGCGGGAGAGGAACCGGGGAGCTGTTTTTT. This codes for CASSLPGTSGRGTGELFF. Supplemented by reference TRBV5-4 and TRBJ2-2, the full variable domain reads ETGVTQSPTHLIKTRGQQVTLRCSSQSGHNTVSWYQQALGQGPQFIFQYYREEENGRGNFPPRFSGLQFPNYSSELNVNALELDDSALYLCASSLPGTSGRGTGELFFGEGSRLTVL.

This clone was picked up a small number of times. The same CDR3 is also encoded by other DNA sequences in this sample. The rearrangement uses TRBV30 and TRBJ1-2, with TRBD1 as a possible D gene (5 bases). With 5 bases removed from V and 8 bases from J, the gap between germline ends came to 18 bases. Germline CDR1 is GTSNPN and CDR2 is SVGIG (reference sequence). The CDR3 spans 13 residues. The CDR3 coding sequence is TGTGCCTGGTCGGTAGGGAGGGGACGCGGCTACACCTTC. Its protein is CAWSVGRGRGYTF.

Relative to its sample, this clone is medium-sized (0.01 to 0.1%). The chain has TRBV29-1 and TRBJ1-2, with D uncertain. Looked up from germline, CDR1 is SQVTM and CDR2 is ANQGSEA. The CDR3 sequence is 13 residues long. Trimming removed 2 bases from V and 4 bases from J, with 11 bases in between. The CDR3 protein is CSVERNPVYGYTF. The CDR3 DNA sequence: TGCAGCGTTGAACGTAACCCCGTCTATGGCTACACCTTC.

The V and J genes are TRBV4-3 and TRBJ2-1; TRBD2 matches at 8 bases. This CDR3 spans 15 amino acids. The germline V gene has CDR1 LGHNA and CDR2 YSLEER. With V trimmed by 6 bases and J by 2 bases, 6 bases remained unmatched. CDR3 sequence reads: CASRLTGGAYNEQFF. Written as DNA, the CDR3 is TGCGCCAGCAGACTTACGGGGGGGGCCTACAATGAGCAGTTCTTC.

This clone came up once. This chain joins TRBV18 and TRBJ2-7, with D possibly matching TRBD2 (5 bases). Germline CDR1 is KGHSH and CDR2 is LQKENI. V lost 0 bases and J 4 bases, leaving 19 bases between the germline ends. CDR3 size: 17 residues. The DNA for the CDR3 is TGTGCCAGCTCACCACCCAAACTTGGAGGCGGATTGTACGAGCAGTACTTC. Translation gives CASSPPKLGGGLYEQYF.

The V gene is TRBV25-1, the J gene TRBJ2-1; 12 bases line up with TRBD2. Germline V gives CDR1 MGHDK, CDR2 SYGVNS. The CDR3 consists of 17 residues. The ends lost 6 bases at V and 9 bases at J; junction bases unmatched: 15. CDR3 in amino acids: CASRQAGLAGIYGEQFF. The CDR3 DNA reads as TGTGCCAGCAGACAGGCCGGACTAGCGGGAATATACGGTGAGCAGTTCTTC.

Here the CDR3 reads CATSSSGSGRTLGAFF. CDR3 bases: TGTGCCACCAGCAGCTCCGGGTCGGGCAGGACGCTGGGGGCTTTCTTT. This rearrangement joins TRBV15 to TRBJ1-1; no definite D call. Germline-derived CDR1 and CDR2 are LNHNV and YYDKDF (reference sequence). Trimming removed 3 bases from V and 11 bases from J, with 25 bases in between. The CDR3 is made up of 16 amino acids.

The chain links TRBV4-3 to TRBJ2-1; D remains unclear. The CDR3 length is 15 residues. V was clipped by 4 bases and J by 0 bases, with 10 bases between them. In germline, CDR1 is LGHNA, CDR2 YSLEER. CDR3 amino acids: CASSPRHDSYNEQFF. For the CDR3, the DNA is TGCGCCAGCAGCCCAAGACACGACTCCTACAATGAGCAGTTCTTC.

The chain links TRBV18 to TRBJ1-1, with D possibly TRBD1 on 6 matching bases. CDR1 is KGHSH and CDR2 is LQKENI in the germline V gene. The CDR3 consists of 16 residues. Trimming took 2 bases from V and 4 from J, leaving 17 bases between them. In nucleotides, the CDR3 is TGTGCCAGCTCACCAAGCGGGGGGCGGTCTGGCACTGAAGCTTTCTTT. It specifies CASSPSGGRSGTEAFF.

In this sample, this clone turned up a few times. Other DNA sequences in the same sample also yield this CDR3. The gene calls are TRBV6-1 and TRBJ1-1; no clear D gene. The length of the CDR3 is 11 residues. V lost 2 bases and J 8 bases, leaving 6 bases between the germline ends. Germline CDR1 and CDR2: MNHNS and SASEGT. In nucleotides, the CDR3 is TGTGCCAGCAGTGAAAGAGGAGAAGCTTTCTTT. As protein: CASSERGEAFF.

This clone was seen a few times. Written as DNA, the CDR3 is TGTGCCAGTAGGGATCTCGGACAGGGGAACAATCAGCCCCAGCATTTT. Its protein product is CASRDLGQGNNQPQHF. The V gene is TRBV19, the J gene TRBJ1-5, with 9 bases identical to TRBD1. CDR3 size: 16 residues. Germline trimming cut 6 bases from V and 3 bases from J; bases unmatched to any gene: 9. Germline values: CDR1 LNHDA, CDR2 SQIVND (reference sequence).

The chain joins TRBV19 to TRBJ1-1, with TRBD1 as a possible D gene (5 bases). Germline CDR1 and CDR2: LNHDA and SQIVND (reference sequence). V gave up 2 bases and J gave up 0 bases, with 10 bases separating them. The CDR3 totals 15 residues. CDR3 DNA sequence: TGTGCCAGTAGTATATCGGGACCCATGAACACTGAAGCTTTCTTT. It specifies CASSISGPMNTEAFF. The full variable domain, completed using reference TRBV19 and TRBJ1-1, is DGGITQSPKYLFRKEGQNVTLSCEQNLNHDAMYWYRQDPGQGLRLIYYSQIVNDFQKGDIAEGYSVSREKKESFPLTVTSAQKNPTAFYLCASSISGPMNTEAFFGQGTRLTVV.

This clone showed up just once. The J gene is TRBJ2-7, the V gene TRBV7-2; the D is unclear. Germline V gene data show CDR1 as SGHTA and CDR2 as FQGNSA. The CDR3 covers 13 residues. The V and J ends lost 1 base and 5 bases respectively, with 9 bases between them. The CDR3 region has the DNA TGTGCCAGCAGCTTAGTACGACAAAACGAGCAGTACTTC. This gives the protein CASSLVRQNEQYF.

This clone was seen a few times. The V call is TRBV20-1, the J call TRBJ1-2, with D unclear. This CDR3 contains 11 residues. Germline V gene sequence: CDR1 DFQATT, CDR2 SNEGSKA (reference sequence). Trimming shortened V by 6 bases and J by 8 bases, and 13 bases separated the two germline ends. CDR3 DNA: TGCAGTGCCCCAACCAGAGGGGGCTACACCTTC. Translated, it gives CSAPTRGGYTF.

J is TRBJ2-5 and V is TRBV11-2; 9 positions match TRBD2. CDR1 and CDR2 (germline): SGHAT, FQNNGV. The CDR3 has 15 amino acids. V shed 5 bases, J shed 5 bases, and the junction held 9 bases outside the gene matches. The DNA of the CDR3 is TGTGCCAGCAGCCCCGGGACTAGCCCCGGGGAGACCCAGTACTTC. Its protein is CASSPGTSPGETQYF.

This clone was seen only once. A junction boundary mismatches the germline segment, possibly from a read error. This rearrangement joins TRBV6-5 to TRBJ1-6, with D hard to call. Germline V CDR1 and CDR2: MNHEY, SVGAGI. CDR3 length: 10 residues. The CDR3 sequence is CASSYSPRRF. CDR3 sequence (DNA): TGTGCCAGCAGTTACTCCCCCCGCCGCTTT.

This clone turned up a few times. CDR3 sequence: CASSVGGRPPDEQYF. CDR3 DNA: TGTGCCAGCAGCGTAGGGGGCAGGCCCCCGGACGAGCAGTACTTC. The chain couples TRBV9 to TRBJ2-7; tentative D call: TRBD1 (5 bases). Per the germline V gene, CDR1 is SGDLS and CDR2 is YYNGEE. The V and J ends lost 0 bases and 5 bases respectively, with 15 bases between them. This CDR3 spans 15 amino acids.

CDR3 amino acids: CASRVEVNTEAFF. Here the CDR3 DNA reads TGTGCCAGTAGGGTTGAGGTGAACACTGAAGCTTTCTTT. The chain employs TRBV19 and TRBJ1-1, with unresolved D. Germline V lookup: CDR1 LNHDA, CDR2 SQIVND (reference sequence). The CDR3 extends over 13 amino acids. The V and J ends lost 6 bases and 0 bases respectively, with 8 bases between them.

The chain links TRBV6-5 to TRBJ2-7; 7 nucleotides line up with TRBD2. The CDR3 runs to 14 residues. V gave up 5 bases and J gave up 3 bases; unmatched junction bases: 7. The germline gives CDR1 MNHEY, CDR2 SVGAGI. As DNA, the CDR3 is TGTGCCAGCAGTCGCGGACTAGGCGTCTACGAGCAGTACTTC. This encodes CASSRGLGVYEQYF.